Given below is one TCR beta chain in context. No antigen is known for it. This sample is drawn from a study of cytomegalovirus exposure and HLA in healthy donors. The PCR had 60 Vbeta and 13 Jbeta primers. Sequenced by immunoSEQ multiplex PCR; TCRdb stores in-frame clones only, minus some. The table has some 99,000 clones, 74% seen once; the top ten hold about 1.8%. Study observations and caveats: V- and J-gene trimming in TCR beta was tied to a missense DCLRE1C variant by an analysis performed later.

This TCR was recovered from a male donor in good health and CMV-seronegative. The sequencing input was PBMCs.

The chain's CDR3 is CAIRRDRFYVEQYF. The CDR3 region has the DNA TGTGCCATCCGTAGGGACAGATTCTACGTGGAGCAGTACTTC. This rearrangement joins TRBV10-3 to TRBJ2-7, with 7 bases fitting TRBD1. The CDR3 covers 14 residues. Trimming took 8 bases from V and 7 from J; bases not matched to a gene: 14. The germline CDR1 and CDR2 sequences are ENHRY and SYGVKD.